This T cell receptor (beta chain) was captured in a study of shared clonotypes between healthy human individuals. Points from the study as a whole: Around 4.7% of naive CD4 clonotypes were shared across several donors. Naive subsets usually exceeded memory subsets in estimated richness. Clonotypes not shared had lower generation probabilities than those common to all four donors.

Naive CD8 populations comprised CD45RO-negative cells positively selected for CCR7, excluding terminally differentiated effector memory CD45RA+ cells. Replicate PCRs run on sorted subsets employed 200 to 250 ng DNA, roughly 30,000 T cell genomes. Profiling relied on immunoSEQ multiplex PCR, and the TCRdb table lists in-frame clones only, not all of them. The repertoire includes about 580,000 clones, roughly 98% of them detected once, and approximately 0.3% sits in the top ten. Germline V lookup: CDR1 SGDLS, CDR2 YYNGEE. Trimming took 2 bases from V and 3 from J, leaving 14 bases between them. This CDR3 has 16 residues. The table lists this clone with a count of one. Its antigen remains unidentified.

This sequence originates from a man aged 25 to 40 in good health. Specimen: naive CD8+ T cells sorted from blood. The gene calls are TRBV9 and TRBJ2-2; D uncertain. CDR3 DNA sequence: TGTGCCAGCAGCGTGCGGTGGGATGGTGACACCGGGGAGCTGTTTTTT. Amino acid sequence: CASSVRWDGDTGELFF.